The clone carrying this T cell receptor beta chain was seen ten or more times. This specimen belongs to a study of T cells after yellow fever vaccination. TCRdb processed the 5' RACE reads anew with MiXCR; each CDR3 protein has one entry. This table holds around 320,000 distinct CDR3 sequences, 4% to 5.5% found once. The germline V and J ends were trimmed by 4 bases and 10 bases, with 13 bases remaining between them. The CDR3 totals 12 residues. Germline values: CDR1 LGHNA, CDR2 YSLEER. The sequences come from PBMCs, collected 15 days after the yellow fever booster vaccination. The sequence was collected from a man between 18 and 29 years old who received the YFV17D yellow fever vaccine. The chain couples TRBV4-3 to TRBJ1-1; D unclear. Here the CDR3 DNA reads TGCGCCAGCAGCCTCTCCGGCGTCGGAGCTTTCTTT. As protein: CASSLSGVGAFF.